These 22 T cell receptor beta chains came from one sample sequenced in a study of CD8+ T cells in alopecia areata. The treatment denotes: oral pan-JAK inhibitor, 5-10 mg twice daily. The investigators collected lesional scalp punch biopsies and peripheral blood from alopecia areata patients. cDNA prepared by RNA extraction and subsequent reverse transcription served as the template for sequencing. Here immunoSEQ multiplex PCR was the method, and the copy in TCRdb shows in-frame clones only, minus some. The data contain a few thousand clones, around 70% of them singletons. The material was skin, obtained at week 24, from a patient treated with tofacitinib. The receptors come from a human donor with alopecia areata.

The chain combines TRBV2 with TRBJ2-7; 8 positions agree with TRBD1. J was trimmed by 4 bases and V by 7 bases; bases with no gene match: 12. This CDR3 is 15 amino acids long. Germline CDR1 reads SNHLY; CDR2 reads FYNNEI. The CDR3 sequence is CASTPIGQGAYEQYF. The CDR3 DNA sequence: TGTGCCAGCACCCCCATTGGGCAGGGGGCTTACGAGCAGTACTTC. The full variable domain, its missing parts supplied by reference TRBV2 and TRBJ2-7, is EPEVTQTPSHQVTQMGQEVILRCVPISNHLYFYWYRQILGQKVEFLVSFYNNEISEKSEIFDDQFSVERPDGSNFTLKIRSTKLEDSAMYFCASTPIGQGAYEQYFGPGTRLTVT.

This clone has just one count. The chain has TRBV5-1 and TRBJ2-7; TRBD2 matches at 10 bases. Germline trimming cut 0 bases from V and 1 base from J; bases unmatched to any gene: 4. This CDR3 region has 16 residues. Germline V gene lookup returns CDR1 SGHRS and CDR2 YFSETQ. CDR3 region: CASSLGGTSESYEQYF. The CDR3 coding sequence is TGCGCCAGCAGCTTGGGGGGGACTAGCGAATCCTACGAGCAGTACTTC.

This chain joins TRBV6-6 and TRBJ1-1; D unclear. Germline V gene data show CDR1 as MNHNY and CDR2 as SVGAGI (reference sequence). V shed 0 bases and J shed 3 bases, with 11 bases lying between them. The CDR3 spans 15 residues. CDR3 in DNA: TGTGCCAGCAGTTACTCGGGCATTCTGTACACTGAAGCTTTCTTT. This gives the protein CASSYSGILYTEAFF.

The genes are TRBV10-1 and TRBJ2-2; D is undetermined. V dropped 1 base and J dropped 6 bases, with 12 bases sitting between them. The CDR3 contains 15 residues. Germline-derived CDR1 and CDR2 are WNHNN and SYGVQD (reference sequence). This chain's CDR3 is CASSELHSSAGELFF. CDR3 DNA: TGCGCCAGCAGTGAGTTGCATAGCTCCGCCGGGGAGCTGTTTTTT.

This clone was found a few times. This rearrangement joins TRBV19 to TRBJ1-2; tentatively, D is TRBD1 (6 bases). The V gene's germline CDR1 is LNHDA and CDR2 SQIVND (reference sequence). The V end lost 7 bases, the J end lost 3 bases, and 27 bases lay between the germline ends. This CDR3 is built from 18 residues. The CDR3 DNA reads TGTGCCAGTACTCCTACCCGGAACCAGGGGAAGAAAGACTATGGCTACACCTTC. It yields the protein CASTPTRNQGKKDYGYTF.

J is TRBJ2-7 and V is TRBV6-1; 8 bases are shared with TRBD1. V trimming: 2 bases; J trimming: 0 bases; junction bases outside the gene matches: 15. Germline V CDR1 and CDR2: MNHNS, SASEGT. There are 19 residues in the CDR3. This CDR3 reads CASSELGPRTGPYSYEQYF. CDR3 nucleotide sequence: TGTGCCAGCAGTGAACTTGGTCCTCGGACAGGGCCCTACTCCTACGAGCAGTACTTC.

This clone came up once. This chain uses TRBV5-6 with TRBJ2-1; 9 nucleotides align to TRBD2. From germline, CDR1 is SGHDT and CDR2 YYEEEE. J was trimmed by 6 bases and V by 1 base; bases with no gene match: 5. This CDR3 has 15 amino acids. Written as DNA, the CDR3 is TGTGCCAGCAGCTTGCCTAGCGGGGATCTCAATGAGCAGTTCTTC. Its translation: CASSLPSGDLNEQFF.

The table lists this clone with a few counts. The chain uses TRBV2 and TRBJ1-1, with 7 bases fitting TRBD1. V gave up 1 base and J gave up 1 base; unmatched junction bases: 15. This CDR3 is 19 amino acids long. The germline gives CDR1 SNHLY, CDR2 FYNNEI. CDR3 loop: CASSEVVVLLQGTNTEAFF. DNA of the CDR3: TGTGCCAGCAGTGAAGTAGTAGTCCTGTTACAGGGGACGAACACTGAAGCTTTCTTT.

In its sample, this clone was seen a few times. V is TRBV6-1 and J is TRBJ2-3; tentatively, D is TRBD1 (5 bases). V gave up 7 bases and J gave up 0 bases, with 11 bases separating them. The germline CDR1 and CDR2 sequences are MNHNS and SASEGT. This CDR3 is 14 amino acids long. CDR3 DNA sequence: TGTGCCAGCACCGACAGTTCGAGCACAGATACGCAGTATTTT. Its translation: CASTDSSSTDTQYF.

The rearrangement links TRBV14 to TRBJ2-3; no reliable D call. The germline V and J ends were trimmed by 4 bases and 2 bases, with 13 bases remaining between them. This CDR3 has 15 residues. Germline CDR1 and CDR2: SGHDN and FVKESK. The CDR3 reads CASSLGPRVTDTQYF. CDR3 bases: TGTGCCAGCAGCCTTGGACCCCGGGTCACAGATACGCAGTATTTT.

The genes are TRBV7-2 and TRBJ2-5; tentatively, D is TRBD2 (5 bases). The DNA end lines up better with TRBJ2-7; the J call may be wrong. The CDR3 is 13 amino acids. Germline V gene lookup returns CDR1 SGHTA and CDR2 FQGNSA. The CDR3 DNA is TGTGCCAGCGAAGACGGGGTCTACTACGAGCAGTACTTC. Translated: CASEDGVYYEQYF.

The V gene is TRBV29-1, the J gene TRBJ1-1; 8 positions match TRBD1. The germline gives CDR1 SQVTM, CDR2 ANQGSEA. V lost 4 bases and J lost 1; bases outside the gene matches: 5. This CDR3 is built from 14 residues. CDR3 protein: CSVVEDRGNTEAFF. CDR3 nucleotide sequence: TGCAGCGTTGTAGAAGACAGGGGGAACACTGAAGCTTTCTTT. The full variable domain, completed using reference TRBV29-1 and TRBJ1-1, is SAVISQKPSRDICQRGTSLTIQCQVDSQVTMMFWYRQQPGQSLTLIATANQGSEATYESGFVIDKFPISRPNLTFSTLTVSNMSPEDSSIYLCSVVEDRGNTEAFFGQGTRLTVV.

The chain carries TRBV13 and TRBJ2-5; TRBD1 is a possible D gene (5 bases). Per the germline V gene, CDR1 is PRHDT and CDR2 is FYEKMQ (reference sequence). The CDR3 contains 15 residues. Trimming shortened V by 1 base and J by 2 bases, and 11 bases separated the two germline ends. CDR3 DNA sequence: TGTGCCAGCAGCTTAGTTGGCAGGGCACAAGAGACCCAGTACTTC. It specifies CASSLVGRAQETQYF.

The chain has TRBV7-2 and TRBJ1-4; 8 bases map to TRBD1. The CDR3 sequence is 14 residues long. J lost 5 bases, V lost 7 bases, and 6 bases had no gene match. The germline gives CDR1 SGHTA, CDR2 FQGNSA. CDR3 bases: TGTGCCAGCAACAGGGCAGGGGGCAATGAAAAACTGTTTTTT. Translating gives CASNRAGGNEKLFF.

This chain links TRBV5-6 with TRBJ1-1; 7 bases line up with TRBD1. J lost 4 bases, V lost 6 bases, and 12 bases had no gene match. The germline V gene encodes CDR1 SGHDT and CDR2 YYEEEE. This CDR3 is 15 amino acids long. The DNA for the CDR3 is TGTGCCAGCAACAACGCAGGGCCAGGGGGCACTGAAGCTTTCTTT. This encodes CASNNAGPGGTEAFF.

This clone is a singleton in its sample. This sequence joins TRBV19 and TRBJ2-7, with 11 bases aligning to TRBD2. The J segment lost 5 bases and the V segment lost 3 bases, leaving 9 bases of the junction unmatched. Germline CDR1 is LNHDA and CDR2 is SQIVND (reference sequence). The CDR3 spans 16 residues. The CDR3 region is CASSMRPLAGGHEQYF. As DNA, the CDR3 is TGTGCCAGTAGTATGAGGCCCCTAGCGGGGGGCCACGAGCAGTACTTC.

The chain recombines TRBV9 with TRBJ1-2; D remains ambiguous. V dropped 3 bases and J dropped 5 bases, with 17 bases sitting between them. Germline V lookup: CDR1 SGDLS, CDR2 YYNGEE. There are 15 residues in the CDR3. The CDR3 loop reads CASSGGSREGYGYTF. CDR3 coding DNA: TGTGCCAGCAGCGGGGGTAGTAGGGAAGGGTATGGCTACACCTTC.

This clone occurred a few times. This chain uses TRBV4-3 with TRBJ2-3; D not resolved. The length of the CDR3 is 13 residues. The germline V gene encodes CDR1 LGHNA and CDR2 YSLEER. Trimming took 0 bases from V and 4 from J, leaving 5 bases between them. The CDR3 nucleotides read TGCGCCAGCAGCCAAGATTCCGCAGATACGCAGTATTTT. This encodes CASSQDSADTQYF.

The chain employs TRBV4-1 and TRBJ2-7; 7 bases are shared with TRBD1. There are 15 residues in the CDR3. CDR1 is MGHRA, CDR2 YSYEKL, per germline. The ends lost 1 base at V and 4 bases at J; junction bases unmatched: 7. CDR3 coding DNA: TGCGCCAGCAGCCAAGGGTTTAGGGGGCTTTACGAGCAGTACTTC. Translation gives CASSQGFRGLYEQYF.

CDR3 protein: CASRAQGGTDTQYF. For the CDR3, the DNA is TGTGCCAGCAGGGCCCAGGGGGGCACAGATACGCAGTATTTT. The rearrangement joins TRBV2 to TRBJ2-3; 7 positions agree with TRBD1. With 6 bases clipped from V and 1 base from J, the junction kept 4 bases outside the gene matches. This CDR3 spans 14 amino acids. In germline, CDR1 is SNHLY, CDR2 FYNNEI.

DNA for the CDR3: TGCGCCAGCAGCTTGGGACCTTCGGCGGGGGCGAACACCGGGGAGCTGTTTTTT. Translation gives CASSLGPSAGANTGELFF. V is TRBV5-1 and J is TRBJ2-2, with 7 bases lining up with TRBD2. V was pared by 0 bases and J by 0 bases, with 8 bases of the junction left unmatched. CDR1 is SGHRS and CDR2 is YFSETQ in the germline V gene. This CDR3 is 18 amino acids long. The variable domain in full, with the rest retrieved from reference TRBV5-1 and TRBJ2-2, is KAGVTQTPRYLIKTRGQQVTLSCSPISGHRSVSWYQQTPGQGLQFLFEYFSETQRNKGNFPGRFSGRQFSNSRSEMNVSTLELGDSALYLCASSLGPSAGANTGELFFGEGSRLTVL.

This clone has only a few counts. The V and J genes are TRBV7-2 and TRBJ2-7; 16 positions agree with TRBD2. CDR3 length equals 19 residues. Germline values: CDR1 SGHTA, CDR2 FQGNSA. Trimming cost V 1 base and J 0 bases; bases outside gene matches: 6. The CDR3 nucleotides are TGTGCCAGCAGCTTAGTTAAGGGACTAGCGGGGGGGAACTCCTACGAGCAGTACTTC. It specifies CASSLVKGLAGGNSYEQYF.